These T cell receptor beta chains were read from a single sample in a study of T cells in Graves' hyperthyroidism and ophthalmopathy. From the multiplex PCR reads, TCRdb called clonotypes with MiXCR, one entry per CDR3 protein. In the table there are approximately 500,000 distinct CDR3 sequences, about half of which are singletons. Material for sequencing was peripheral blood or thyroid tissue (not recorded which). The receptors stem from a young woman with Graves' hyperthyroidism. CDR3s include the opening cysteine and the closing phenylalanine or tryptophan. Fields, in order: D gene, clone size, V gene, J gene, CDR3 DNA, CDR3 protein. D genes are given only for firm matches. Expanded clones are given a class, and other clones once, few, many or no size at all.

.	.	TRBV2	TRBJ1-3	TGTGCCAGCACAGATGGCACAGGGACTGGCTACACCATATATTTT	CASTDGTGTGYTIYF
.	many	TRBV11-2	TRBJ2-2	TGTGCCAGCAGCTTGGAAGCGGTTTCTGGGGAGCTGTTTTTT	CASSLEAVSGELFF
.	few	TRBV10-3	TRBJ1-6	TGTGCCATCAGTGAGTCGGGGGGTCAGCCCCTCCACTTT	CAISESGGQPLHF
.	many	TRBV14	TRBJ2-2	TGCGCCAGCAGAAGGACAGCGAACACCGGGGAGCTGTTTTTT	CASRRTANTGELFF
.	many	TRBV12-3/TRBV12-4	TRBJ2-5	TGTGCCAGCAGTATCTCATTGGAGACCCAGTACTTC	CASSISLETQYF
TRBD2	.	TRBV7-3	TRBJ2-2	TGTGCCAGCAGCTGGACTAGCGTGTTAGGGCGGGAGCTGTTTTTT	CASSWTSVLGRELFF
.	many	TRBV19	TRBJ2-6	TGTGCCAGTAGTATAGATGTAGTATCTGGGGCCAACGTCCTGACTTTC	CASSIDVVSGANVLTF
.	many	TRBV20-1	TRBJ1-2	TGCAGTGCTAAGGACTCCGGACGTGGCTACACCTTC	CSAKDSGRGYTF
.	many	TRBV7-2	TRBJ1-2	TGTGCCAGCAGCTTAGGGTCTCAGGGGAGAGGCTATGGCTACACCTTC	CASSLGSQGRGYGYTF
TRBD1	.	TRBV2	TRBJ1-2	TGTGCCAGCAGGGGACAGACTCCCGGGACGTCTAACTATGGCTACACCTTC	CASRGQTPGTSNYGYTF
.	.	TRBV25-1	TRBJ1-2	TGTGCCAGCAGTGCATTAGGGGCGGTCGGGGACAACTATGGCTACACCTTC	CASSALGAVGDNYGYTF
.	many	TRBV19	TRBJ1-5	TGTGCCAGTGGGGAGGGGGAATCGACTCAGCCCCAGCATTTT	CASGEGESTQPQHF
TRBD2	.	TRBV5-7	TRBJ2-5	TGTGCCAGCAGTGTCTCTAGCGGGGACCAAGAGACCCAGTACTTC	CASSVSSGDQETQYF
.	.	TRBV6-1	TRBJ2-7	TGTGCCAGCACTCTAAGACTGATAACCTCCTACGAGCAGTACTTC	CASTLRLITSYEQYF
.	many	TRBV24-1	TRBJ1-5	TGTGCCACCAGTGATCCATATCAGCCCCAGCATTTT	CATSDPYQPQHF
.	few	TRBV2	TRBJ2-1	TGTGCCAGCAGTTTCAGGGATAATGAGCAGTTCTTC	CASSFRDNEQFF
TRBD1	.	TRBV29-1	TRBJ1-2	TGCAGCTTGGACAGGGGGCAATACTATGGCTACACCTTC	CSLDRGQYYGYTF
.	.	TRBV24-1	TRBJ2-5	TGTGCCACTAGTGATTTGCATGTTAGCGGACTCACAGATACGCAGTACTTC	CATSDLHVSGLTDTQYF
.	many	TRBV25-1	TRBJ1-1	TGTGCCAGCAGTGATGAGAGGAACACTGAAGCTTTCTTT	CASSDERNTEAFF
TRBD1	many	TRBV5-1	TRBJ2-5	TGCGCCAGCAGCTTGGACCCGGGACAGGGCGACGGAGCGAGGGAAACCCAGTACTTC	CASSLDPGQGDGARETQYF
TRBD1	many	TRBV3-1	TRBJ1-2	TGTGCCAGCAGCCAAGCCGACCAGGGGGACGGCTACACCTTC	CASSQADQGDGYTF
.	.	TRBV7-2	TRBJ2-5	TGTGCCAGCAGCTTAGGGGCCAATGAGGGGTATGAGCAGTACTTC	CASSLGANEGYEQYF
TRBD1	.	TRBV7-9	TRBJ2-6	TGTGCCAGCGGCGGGACAGGACCGAGCTCTGGGGCCAACGTCCTGACTTTC	CASGGTGPSSGANVLTF
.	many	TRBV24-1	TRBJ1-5	TGTGCCACCAGTGATCCTGGGGGCGGCAATCAGCCCCAGCATTTT	CATSDPGGGNQPQHF
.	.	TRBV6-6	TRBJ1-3	TGTGCCAGCAGTAATGGGGCAGGAGGAAACACCATATATTTT	CASSNGAGGNTIYF
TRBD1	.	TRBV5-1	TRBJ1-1	TGCGCCAGCAGCATGGGACAGGCGAACACTGAAGCTTTCTTT	CASSMGQANTEAFF
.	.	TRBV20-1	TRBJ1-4	TGCAGTGCTAGGGGGGAGGGTCGTATCATCAGCCAACTGTTTTTT	CSARGEGRIISQLFF
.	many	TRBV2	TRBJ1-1	TGTGCCAGCAAGCAAGCAGACGGGGGGAACACTGAAGCTTTCTTT	CASKQADGGNTEAFF
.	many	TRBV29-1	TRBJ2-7	TGCAGCGTTGACTCTCGCGAGCAGTACTTC	CSVDSREQYF
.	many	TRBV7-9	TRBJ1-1	TGTGCCAGCAGCTTAGATGACGGGGTATTGGTAACTGAAGCTTTCTTT	CASSLDDGVLVTEAFF
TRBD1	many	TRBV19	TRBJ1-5	TGTGCCAGTACCCGGCGGACAGGTAGTAATCAGCCCCAGCATTTT	CASTRRTGSNQPQHF
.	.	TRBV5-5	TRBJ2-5	TGTGCCAGCAGCTTGGAACAGCCTAGCAATCAGCCCCAGTACTTC	CASSLEQPSNQPQYF
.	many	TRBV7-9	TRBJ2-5	TGTGCCAGCAGCCCCGCCGAGGGTCGGGAGACCCAGTACTTC	CASSPAEGRETQYF
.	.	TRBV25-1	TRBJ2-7	TGTGCCAGCAGTGATACTGGAGGGGCACAGAACAATGAGCAGTACTTC	CASSDTGGAQNNEQYF
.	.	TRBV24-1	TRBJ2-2	TGTGCCACCAGTGCTAGAAACTCCCACCAGGGAAGCACCGGGGAGCTGTTTTTT	CATSARNSHQGSTGELFF
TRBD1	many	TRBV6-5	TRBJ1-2	TGTGCCAGCAGACCGTCGGGACAGAAGTCTAACTATGGCTACACCTTC	CASRPSGQKSNYGYTF
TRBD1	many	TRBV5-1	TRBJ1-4	TGCGCCAGCAGCTTGGGGACAGGGGTACTTGAAAAACTGTTTTTT	CASSLGTGVLEKLFF
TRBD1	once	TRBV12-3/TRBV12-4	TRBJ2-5	TGTGCCAGCACCAAGGGACAGGGAGAGACCCAGTACTTC	CASTKGQGETQYF
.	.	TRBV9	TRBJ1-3	TGTGCCAGCAGCGTAGAACAGGGACTCCGAGGAAACACCATATATTTT	CASSVEQGLRGNTIYF
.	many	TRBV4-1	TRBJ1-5	TGCGCCAGCAGCCATGGTCCGGCCAGCAATCAGCCCCAGCATTTT	CASSHGPASNQPQHF
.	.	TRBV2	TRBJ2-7	TGTGCCAGCTCACCCGGGACCCCCACCTACGAGCAGTACTTC	CASSPGTPTYEQYF